Below are 24 T cell receptor beta chains sequenced from a single sample in a study of cytomegalovirus exposure and HLA in healthy donors. TCRdb keeps only in-frame clones here, not all; method: immunoSEQ multiplex PCR. The sample has about 140,000 clones; almost 85% are singletons. The source material was PBMCs. The receptors here all came from a woman in her 30s in good health and CMV-seronegative.

The chain combines TRBV7-3 with TRBJ1-1; 8 positions agree with TRBD1. Trimming took 6 bases from V and 4 from J; bases not matched to a gene: 4. The germline V gene has CDR1 SGHTA and CDR2 FQGTGA. CDR3 length: 13 amino acids. The CDR3 DNA reads TGTGCCAGCAGTAAAACAGGGGGCACTGAAGCTTTCTTT. Translated, it gives CASSKTGGTEAFF.

The V call is TRBV5-1, the J call TRBJ1-2, with TRBD1 as a possible D gene (6 bases). The germline V and J ends were trimmed by 4 bases and 6 bases, with 22 bases remaining between them. The CDR3 spans 16 residues. Per the germline V gene, CDR1 is SGHRS and CDR2 is YFSETQ. The CDR3, as DNA: TGCGCCAGCAGCAGGTCGGACAGTCCGGTGCTTAATGGCTACACCTTC. It translates to CASSRSDSPVLNGYTF. Full variable domain (missing parts from reference TRBV5-1 and TRBJ1-2): KAGVTQTPRYLIKTRGQQVTLSCSPISGHRSVSWYQQTPGQGLQFLFEYFSETQRNKGNFPGRFSGRQFSNSRSEMNVSTLELGDSALYLCASSRSDSPVLNGYTFGSGTRLTVV.

The chain couples TRBV13 to TRBJ1-5, with D perhaps matching TRBD1 (5 bases). CDR3 size: 14 residues. Germline CDR1 is PRHDT and CDR2 is FYEKMQ (reference sequence). With 3 bases removed from V and 3 bases from J, the gap between germline ends came to 9 bases. CDR3 DNA sequence: TGTGCCAGCAGCTTCGGACAAACCAATCAGCCCCAGCATTTT. It codes for CASSFGQTNQPQHF.

The chain couples TRBV4-1 to TRBJ1-4; 11 bases match TRBD1. The germline CDR1 and CDR2 sequences are MGHRA and YSYEKL. This CDR3 spans 16 amino acids. Trimming removed 3 bases from V and 10 bases from J; junction bases left unmatched: 10. The CDR3 spells CASSQPGTGGDGKLFF. The CDR3 DNA sequence: TGCGCCAGCAGCCAGCCTGGGACAGGGGGTGACGGAAAACTGTTTTTT.

The CDR3 bases are TGCAGCGTTGAAGACCCCGCAGGGGCGAGCTCCTACAATGAGCAGTTCTTC. It codes for CSVEDPAGASSYNEQFF. The V call is TRBV29-1, the J call TRBJ2-1; possibly TRBD1 for D (6 bases). The CDR3 has 17 amino acids. In germline, CDR1 is SQVTM, CDR2 ANQGSEA. Trimming left V 0 bases short and J 0 bases short, with 15 bases between.

This chain links TRBV25-1 with TRBJ2-1; 8 bases line up with TRBD2. Germline-derived CDR1 and CDR2 are MGHDK and SYGVNS. Unmatched junction bases numbered 6, after V lost 5 bases and J lost 3 bases. This CDR3 comprises 15 residues. CDR3 sequence (DNA): TGTGCCAGCAGTCCAGCACGGGGGGGCTACAATGAGCAGTTCTTC. This sequence encodes CASSPARGGYNEQFF.

This chain uses TRBV2 with TRBJ2-5; D remains unclear. The CDR3 length is 16 residues. The V gene lost 6 bases and the J gene lost 5 bases, with 22 bases spanning the gap. Germline CDR1 is SNHLY and CDR2 is FYNNEI. This CDR3 is CASSSEVAISSETQYF. CDR3 bases: TGTGCCAGCAGCTCCGAGGTGGCTATATCATCGGAGACCCAGTACTTC.

V usage is TRBV2 and J usage is TRBJ2-6; D may be TRBD1 (5 bases). The CDR3 covers 17 residues. Germline V gene lookup returns CDR1 SNHLY and CDR2 FYNNEI. With 2 bases removed from V and 4 bases from J, the gap between germline ends came to 15 bases. The CDR3 loop reads CASSERPGPQGANVLTF. CDR3 bases: TGTGCCAGCAGTGAAAGGCCAGGGCCGCAGGGGGCCAACGTCCTGACTTTC.

This clone was picked up one time. The chain recombines TRBV19 with TRBJ1-5; D might be TRBD1 (5 bases). CDR3 length equals 14 residues. V lost 5 bases, J lost 3 bases, and 11 bases lay in between. Germline lookup yields CDR1 LNHDA and CDR2 SQIVND (reference sequence). CDR3 in amino acids: CASSPTGYNQPQHF. DNA of the CDR3: TGTGCCAGTAGTCCCACAGGATACAATCAGCCCCAGCATTTT.

The V call is TRBV18, the J call TRBJ1-1; the match to TRBD1 covers 8 bases. The CDR3 contains 14 residues. Germline values: CDR1 KGHSH, CDR2 LQKENI. J lost 3 bases, V lost 3 bases, and 3 bases had no gene match. CDR3 nucleotide sequence: TGTGCCAGCTCACCGACAGGGGCGGACACTGAAGCTTTCTTT. Translation gives CASSPTGADTEAFF.

This sequence joins TRBV30 and TRBJ1-3, with unresolved D. V gave up 1 base and J gave up 2 bases, with 6 bases separating them. This CDR3 comprises 13 residues. Germline CDR1 reads GTSNPN; CDR2 reads SVGIG (reference sequence). CDR3 sequence (DNA): TGTGCCTGGAGTGGGGCAGCTGGAAACACCATATATTTT. It translates to CAWSGAAGNTIYF.

The chain joins TRBV5-1 to TRBJ1-4; D call uncertain. With 0 bases removed from V and 0 bases from J, the gap between germline ends came to 3 bases. The CDR3 has 14 amino acids. The V gene's germline CDR1 is SGHRS and CDR2 YFSETQ. This chain's CDR3 is CASSLGPTNEKLFF. The CDR3 DNA reads TGCGCCAGCAGCTTGGGGCCAACTAATGAAAAACTGTTTTTT.

This clone has only one observation. The CDR3 DNA follows: TGTGCCAGCAACCTTGGACAGGACACCTATGGCTACACCTTC. This translates into CASNLGQDTYGYTF. The rearrangement uses TRBV2 and TRBJ1-2; TRBD1 matches 7 bases. The CDR3 is 14 residues long. V trimming: 7 bases; J trimming: 4 bases; junction bases outside the gene matches: 9. Germline V gene sequence: CDR1 SNHLY, CDR2 FYNNEI.

The chain combines TRBV7-9 with TRBJ1-4; 8 bases map to TRBD1. Trimming cost V 2 bases and J 7 bases; bases outside gene matches: 3. CDR1 SEHNR and CDR2 FQNEAQ come from the germline V gene (reference sequence). The CDR3 extends over 14 amino acids. The CDR3 DNA sequence: TGTGCCAGCAGCTTACAGGGGGCGCGTGAAAAACTGTTTTTT. Translation gives CASSLQGAREKLFF.

This clone was detected only once. The gene calls are TRBV11-2 and TRBJ1-1; 9 bases fit TRBD1. V gave up 5 bases and J gave up 4 bases; unmatched junction bases: 8. The germline CDR1 and CDR2 sequences are SGHAT and FQNNGV. The CDR3 runs to 15 residues. DNA of the CDR3: TGTGCCAGCAGCCCAGTGACAGGGGGGGGCACTGAAGCTTTCTTT. Protein sequence: CASSPVTGGGTEAFF.

The J gene is TRBJ2-1, the V gene TRBV28; possible D gene TRBD2, 5 bases. In germline, CDR1 is MDHEN, CDR2 SYDVKM. The CDR3 sequence is 13 residues long. Deletions cut 7 bases from V and 9 bases from J, with 16 bases between. As DNA, the CDR3 is TGTGCCAGCATTTTGACGGGGAACAGTGAGCAGTTCTTC. Translation gives CASILTGNSEQFF. The full variable domain, rest sourced from reference TRBV28 and TRBJ2-1, is DVKVTQSSRYLVKRTGEKVFLECVQDMDHENMFWYRQDPGLGLRLIYFSYDVKMKEKGDIPEGYSVSREKKERFSLILESASTNQTSMYLCASILTGNSEQFFGPGTRLTVL.

This CDR3 is CASSPNQGLAEAFF. CDR3 nucleotide sequence: TGTGCCAGCAGCCCTAATCAGGGTTTAGCTGAAGCTTTCTTT. This rearrangement joins TRBV9 to TRBJ1-1; D might be TRBD1 (5 bases). V was clipped by 4 bases and J by 6 bases, with 16 bases between them. The CDR3 length is 14 residues. Looked up from germline, CDR1 is SGDLS and CDR2 is YYNGEE. Filled out from reference TRBV9 and TRBJ1-1, the complete variable domain reads DSGVTQTPKHLITATGQRVTLRCSPRSGDLSVYWYQQSLDQGLQFLIQYYNGEERAKGNILERFSAQQFPDLHSELNLSSLELGDSALYFCASSPNQGLAEAFFGQGTRLTVV.

The rearrangement uses TRBV2 and TRBJ1-1; TRBD1 matches 7 bases. This CDR3 spans 13 amino acids. Unmatched junction bases numbered 5, after V lost 6 bases and J lost 4 bases. Germline loops: CDR1 SNHLY, CDR2 FYNNEI. CDR3 residues: CASRNRGLTEAFF. CDR3 nucleotide sequence: TGTGCCAGCAGAAACAGGGGCCTCACTGAAGCTTTCTTT.

The chain uses TRBV30 and TRBJ2-3; tentatively, D is TRBD1 (6 bases). Between the trimmed V and J ends, which lost 5 bases and 2 bases, there was a span of 14 bases. CDR1 and CDR2 from the germline V gene are GTSNPN and SVGIG (reference sequence). CDR3 length: 14 residues. The CDR3: CAWDRTPSTDTQYF. For the CDR3, the DNA is TGTGCCTGGGACAGGACTCCCTCCACAGATACGCAGTATTTT.

This rearrangement joins TRBV5-1 to TRBJ1-3; no firm D call. The CDR3 runs 15 residues. V dropped 2 bases and J dropped 2 bases, with 11 bases sitting between them. Germline loops: CDR1 SGHRS, CDR2 YFSETQ. The CDR3 sequence is CASSFYGETGNTIYF. The CDR3 DNA is TGCGCCAGCAGCTTTTACGGGGAGACTGGAAACACCATATATTTT.

This clone was observed a single time. This chain uses TRBV5-6 with TRBJ1-4, with TRBD1 matching 8 bases. This CDR3 is built from 15 residues. Germline V gives CDR1 SGHDT, CDR2 YYEEEE. J was trimmed by 7 bases and V by 1 base; bases with no gene match: 6. The chain's CDR3 is CASSLRTGSSEKLFF. The CDR3 DNA reads TGTGCCAGCAGCTTGCGGACAGGGTCTAGTGAAAAACTGTTTTTT.

The chain joins TRBV28 to TRBJ1-1, with 7 bases fitting TRBD1. The V gene end was trimmed by 10 bases and the J gene end by 1 base; junction bases not matched to a gene: 6. The CDR3 consists of 13 residues. Germline CDR1 MDHEN, CDR2 SYDVKM. CDR3 DNA: TGTGCCACCCTATACAGGGGGAACACTGAAGCTTTCTTT. Its protein is CATLYRGNTEAFF.

Only one count was recorded for this clone. J is TRBJ2-3 and V is TRBV2; D is possibly TRBD1 (6 bases). Germline CDR1 and CDR2: SNHLY and FYNNEI. The CDR3 consists of 15 residues. V was pared by 7 bases and J by 3 bases, with 17 bases between. The CDR3 nucleotides read TGTGCCAGCAATCCGGACAGAAGAGGGACAGATACGCAGTATTTT. This translates into CASNPDRRGTDTQYF.

The V and J genes are TRBV2 and TRBJ1-1; D remains unclear. This CDR3 contains 13 residues. Deletions cut 8 bases from V and 4 bases from J, with 14 bases between. Germline V gene sequence: CDR1 SNHLY, CDR2 FYNNEI. CDR3 DNA: TGTGCCAGCTGGGGAGACCATGGCACTGAAGCTTTCTTT. This encodes CASWGDHGTEAFF.